This TCR beta chain was identified in a study of cytomegalovirus exposure and HLA in healthy donors. Looking at the study overall: The roughly 110 validation repertoires were produced on the same platform as the roughly 690 repertoires of the first cohort. This was reported in a later analysis. Study results and caveats: In a later analysis, first-cohort TCR clusters were found to tend to co-occur in the approximately 110 validation repertoires. Through in vitro validation, three CMV-associated chains were shown to be specific for CMV antigens. Cytomegalovirus status, reportedly, was diagnosed with high specificity and sensitivity by the classifier.

As regards this clone: Its cognate antigen is unknown.

CDR1 and CDR2 (germline): LNHNV, YYDKDF (reference sequence). V shed 3 bases, J shed 7 bases, and the junction held 8 bases outside the gene matches. CDR3 length equals 15 residues. Produced via immunoSEQ multiplex PCR; TCRdb's table is partial and in-frame only. The sample has more than 300,000 clones, approximately 90% seen once. The TCR comes from a woman younger than 30 in good health and CMV-seronegative. Sequences were obtained from PBMCs. The V and J genes are TRBV15 and TRBJ1-4; 7 nucleotides line up with TRBD1. CDR3 nucleotides: TGTGCCACCAGCAGCCGACAGGGAAGTAGTGAAAAACTGTTTTTT. As protein: CATSSRQGSSEKLFF.